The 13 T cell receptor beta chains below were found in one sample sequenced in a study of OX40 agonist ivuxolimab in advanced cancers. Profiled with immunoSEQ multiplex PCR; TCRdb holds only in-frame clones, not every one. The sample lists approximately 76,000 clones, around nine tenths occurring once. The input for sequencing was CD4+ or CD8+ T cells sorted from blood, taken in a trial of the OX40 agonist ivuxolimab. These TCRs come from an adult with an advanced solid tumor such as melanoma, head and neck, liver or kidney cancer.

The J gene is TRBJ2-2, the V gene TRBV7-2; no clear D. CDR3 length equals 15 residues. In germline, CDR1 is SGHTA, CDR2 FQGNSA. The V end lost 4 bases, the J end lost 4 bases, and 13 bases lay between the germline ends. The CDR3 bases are TGTGCCAGCAGCTCCGGGTGGGTGGCCACCGGGGAGCTGTTTTTT. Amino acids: CASSSGWVATGELFF.

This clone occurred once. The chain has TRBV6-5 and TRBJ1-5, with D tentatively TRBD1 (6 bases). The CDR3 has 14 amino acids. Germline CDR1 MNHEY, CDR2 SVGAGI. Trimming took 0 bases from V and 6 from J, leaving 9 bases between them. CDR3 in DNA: TGTGCCAGCAGTTACTCGGCGGGGGCTCAGCCCCAGCATTTT. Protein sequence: CASSYSAGAQPQHF.

For the CDR3, the DNA is TGCGCCAGCAGTCCCGATGGGGGGGCAAGAGAAAAACTGTTTTTT. It is translated as CASSPDGGAREKLFF. The chain combines TRBV5-1 with TRBJ1-4, with a weak D call TRBD1 (6 bases). This CDR3 is built from 15 residues. CDR1 is SGHRS and CDR2 is YFSETQ in the germline V gene. V was pared by 5 bases and J by 8 bases, with 19 bases between.

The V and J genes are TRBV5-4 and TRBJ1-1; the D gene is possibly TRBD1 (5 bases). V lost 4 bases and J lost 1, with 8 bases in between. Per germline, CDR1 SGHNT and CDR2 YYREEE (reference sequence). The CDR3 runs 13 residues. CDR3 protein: CASSGGRNTEAFF. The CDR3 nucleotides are TGTGCCAGCAGCGGGGGACGGAACACTGAAGCTTTCTTT. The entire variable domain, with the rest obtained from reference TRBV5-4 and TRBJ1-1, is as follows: ETGVTQSPTHLIKTRGQQVTLRCSSQSGHNTVSWYQQALGQGPQFIFQYYREEENGRGNFPPRFSGLQFPNYSSELNVNALELDDSALYLCASSGGRNTEAFFGQGTRLTVV.

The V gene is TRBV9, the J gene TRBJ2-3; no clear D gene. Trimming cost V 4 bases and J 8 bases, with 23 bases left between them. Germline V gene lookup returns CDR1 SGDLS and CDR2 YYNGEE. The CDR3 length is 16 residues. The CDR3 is CASSPRPQRLQGTQYF. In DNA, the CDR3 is TGTGCCAGCAGCCCCCGGCCTCAGCGTCTACAAGGTACGCAGTATTTT.

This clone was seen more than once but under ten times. DNA of the CDR3: TGTGCCAGCAGCTTGTCAGGGGGCTACTCTGGAAACACCATATATTTT. Translation gives CASSLSGGYSGNTIYF. The rearrangement joins TRBV5-6 to TRBJ1-3, with TRBD1 matching over 8 bases. There are 16 residues in the CDR3. V was clipped by 1 base and J by 0 bases; unmatched bases: 3. Looked up from germline, CDR1 is SGHDT and CDR2 is YYEEEE.

CDR3 region: CASSQGALTEAFF. The DNA for the CDR3 is TGTGCCAGCTCACAGGGGGCTTTAACTGAAGCTTTCTTT. The V call is TRBV18, the J call TRBJ1-1; TRBD1 matches at 7 bases. Trimming cost V 4 bases and J 5 bases; bases outside gene matches: 4. The CDR3 has 13 amino acids. Germline values: CDR1 KGHSH, CDR2 LQKENI.

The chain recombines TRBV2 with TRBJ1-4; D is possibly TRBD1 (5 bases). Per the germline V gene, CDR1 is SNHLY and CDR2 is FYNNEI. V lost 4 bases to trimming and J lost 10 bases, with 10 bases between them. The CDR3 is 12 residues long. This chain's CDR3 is CASSVQGVKLFF. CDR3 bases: TGTGCCAGCAGTGTCCAAGGGGTAAAACTGTTTTTT. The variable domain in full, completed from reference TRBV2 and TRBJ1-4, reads EPEVTQTPSHQVTQMGQEVILRCVPISNHLYFYWYRQILGQKVEFLVSFYNNEISEKSEIFDDQFSVERPDGSNFTLKIRSTKLEDSAMYFCASSVQGVKLFFGSGTQLSVL.

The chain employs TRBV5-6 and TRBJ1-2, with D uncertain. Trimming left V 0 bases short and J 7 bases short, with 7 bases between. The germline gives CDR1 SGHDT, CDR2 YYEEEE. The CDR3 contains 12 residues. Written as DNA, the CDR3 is TGTGCCAGCAGCTTGGGGTTCTCTGGCTACACCTTC. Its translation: CASSLGFSGYTF.

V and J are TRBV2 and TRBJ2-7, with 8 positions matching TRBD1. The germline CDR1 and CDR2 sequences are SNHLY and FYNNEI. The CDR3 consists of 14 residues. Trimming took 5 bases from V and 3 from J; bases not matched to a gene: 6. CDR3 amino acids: CASSRSGQVYEQYF. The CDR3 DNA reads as TGTGCCAGCAGTCGATCGGGACAGGTCTACGAGCAGTACTTC.

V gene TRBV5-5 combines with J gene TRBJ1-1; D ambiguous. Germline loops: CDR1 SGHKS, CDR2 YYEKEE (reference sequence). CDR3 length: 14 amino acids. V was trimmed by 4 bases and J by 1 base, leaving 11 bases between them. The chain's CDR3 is CASSPTPTNTEAFF. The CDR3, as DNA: TGTGCCAGCAGCCCGACACCGACGAACACTGAAGCTTTCTTT.

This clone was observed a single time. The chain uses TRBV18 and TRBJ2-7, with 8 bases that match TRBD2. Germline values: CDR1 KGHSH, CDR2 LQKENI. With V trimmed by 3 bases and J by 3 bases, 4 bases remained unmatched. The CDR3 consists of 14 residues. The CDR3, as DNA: TGTGCCAGCTCACCGGCTAGCGGGCTCTACGAGCAGTACTTC. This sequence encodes CASSPASGLYEQYF.

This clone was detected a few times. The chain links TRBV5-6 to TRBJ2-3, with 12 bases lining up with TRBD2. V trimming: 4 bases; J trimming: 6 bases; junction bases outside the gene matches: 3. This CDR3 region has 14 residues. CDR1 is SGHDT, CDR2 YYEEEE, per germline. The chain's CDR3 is CASSPGLAGDTQYF. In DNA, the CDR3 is TGTGCCAGCAGCCCCGGACTAGCGGGGGATACGCAGTATTTT. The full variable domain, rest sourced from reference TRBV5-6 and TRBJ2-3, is DAGVTQSPTHLIKTRGQQVTLRCSPKSGHDTVSWYQQALGQGPQFIFQYYEEEERQRGNFPDRFSGHQFPNYSSELNVNALLLGDSALYLCASSPGLAGDTQYFGPGTRLTVL.